The T cell receptor (beta chain) under discussion was sequenced for a study of T cell repertoires in cytomegalovirus infection. Study findings and constraints: CMV-specific HLA-C-restricted TCR beta clonotypes dominated the ex vivo response. Using cumulative public TCR beta family frequency, the authors identified those who carried CMV together with the relevant HLA.

This CDR3 has 18 residues. The V segment lost 0 bases and the J segment 2 bases; nucleotides outside the gene matches: 9. Germline-derived CDR1 and CDR2 are SGHVS and FQNEAQ. This clonotype was recorded many times. The antigen remains unidentified. In TCRdb, the reads were re-called with MiXCR into one record per CDR3 protein. Of around 230,000 distinct CDR3 sequences in the sample, approximately 6.7% are singletons; the top ten hold under 7%. The receptor was derived from a human donor in good health (CMV status not recorded). Some clones in this sample may be carry-over from other donors' samples. The sequencing input was PBMCs. The chain joins TRBV7-8 to TRBJ2-5, with TRBD2 matching 10 bases. In nucleotides, the CDR3 is TGTGCCAGCAGCTTAGCGCTTTTAAAGCGGGGGGGGCAAGAGACCCAGTACTTC. It encodes CASSLALLKRGGQETQYF.